The rows below give T cell receptor beta chains drawn from one sample of a study of control samples from healthy donors and cancer patients. Method: immunoSEQ multiplex PCR; TCRdb's copy keeps in-frame clones and lacks some. The table records about 89,000 clones, about 84% of them present only once. The sequencing input was blood. These receptors were taken from a woman aged 40 to 50 in good health. The CDR3 runs from the conserved cysteine through the conserved F or W. D genes are given only for firm matches. Clone size is shown for a subset of rows, as once, few, many or a class of expanded clone.

V gene	D gene	J gene	CDR3 length	clone size	CDR3 protein	CDR3 DNA
TRBV5-4	NA	TRBJ1-4	13	NA	CASSRDPGEKLFF	TGTGCCAGCAGCCGCGACCCGGGGGAAAAACTGTTTTTT
TRBV25-1	TRBD1	TRBJ1-6	17	NA	CASSDATGGAENSPLHF	TGTGCCAGCAGTGACGCCACAGGGGGCGCAGAGAATTCACCCCTCCACTTT
TRBV18	NA	TRBJ2-7	19	NA	CASSPGLIQTKTLLYEQYF	TGTGCCAGCTCACCAGGGTTGATACAGACAAAAACCTTACTCTACGAGCAGTACTTC
TRBV7-2	TRBD2	TRBJ2-3	14	NA	CASRSAGVADTQYF	TGTGCCAGCAGATCAGCGGGGGTAGCAGATACGCAGTATTTT
TRBV3-1/TRBV3-2	NA	TRBJ2-5	16	NA	CASSQEGGGSLRTQYF	TGTGCCAGCAGCCAAGAAGGAGGGGGCTCCCTCCGGACCCAGTACTTC
TRBV6-6	TRBD1	TRBJ2-5	13	NA	CASRSGGQETQYF	TGTGCCAGCAGATCAGGGGGCCAAGAGACCCAGTACTTC
TRBV14	TRBD1	TRBJ1-6	16	NA	CASSQVLYRGLSPLHF	TGTGCCAGCAGCCAAGTACTTTACAGGGGGCTTTCACCCCTCCACTTT
TRBV27	TRBD1	TRBJ1-5	15	NA	CASSPDRVSNQPQHF	TGTGCCAGCAGTCCGGACAGGGTTAGCAATCAGCCCCAGCATTTT
TRBV7-2	NA	TRBJ2-7	15	NA	CASSPLGGGSLEQYF	TGTGCCAGCAGCCCCCTAGGAGGGGGATCTCTTGAGCAGTACTTC
TRBV6-2/TRBV6-3	NA	TRBJ2-1	15	NA	CASSPLARSYNEQFF	TGTGCCAGCAGCCCCCTAGCTAGGTCCTACAATGAGCAGTTCTTC
TRBV3-1/TRBV3-2	NA	TRBJ2-7	14	NA	CASSHLRGSYEQYF	TGTGCCAGCAGCCATTTGCGGGGCTCCTACGAGCAGTACTTC
TRBV9	NA	TRBJ1-1	13	once	CASSVGGTTEAFF	TGTGCCAGCAGCGTAGGGGGTACTACTGAAGCTTTCTTT
TRBV7-2	NA	TRBJ1-3	15	NA	CASSLASGGVNTIYF	TGTGCCAGCAGCTTAGCTTCGGGAGGAGTGAACACCATATATTTT
TRBV10-1	TRBD1	TRBJ2-7	16	NA	CASSYERDRGLLGQYF	TGCGCCAGCAGTTACGAGCGGGACAGGGGCCTTCTAGGGCAGTACTTC
TRBV29-1	NA	TRBJ1-2	11	NA	CSASENYGYTF	TGCAGCGCCAGTGAGAACTATGGCTACACCTTC
TRBV6-6	NA	TRBJ2-1	13	NA	CASSYSSANEQFF	TGTGCCAGCAGTTACTCGTCAGCCAATGAGCAGTTCTTC
TRBV7-9	TRBD1	TRBJ1-4	16	NA	CASSPNPGQDHEKLFF	TGTGCCAGCAGCCCCAACCCGGGACAGGATCATGAAAAACTGTTTTTT
TRBV7-2	NA	TRBJ1-1	15	NA	CASRLADSLNTEAFF	TGTGCCAGCAGACTAGCCGACAGCCTGAACACTGAAGCTTTCTTT
TRBV21-1	NA	TRBJ1-2	18	NA	CASSKEMARRKANYGYTF	TGTGCCAGCAGCAAAGAAATGGCTAGGCGGAAAGCTAACTATGGCTACACCTTC
TRBV29-1	TRBD2	TRBJ2-3	16	NA	CSVETSGGPSTDTQYF	TGCAGCGTCGAGACTAGCGGGGGCCCTAGCACAGATACGCAGTATTTT
TRBV20-1	TRBD1	TRBJ2-2	15	NA	CSASAGRGITGELFF	TGCAGTGCTAGTGCAGGCAGGGGGATCACCGGGGAGCTGTTTTTT
TRBV7-8	NA	TRBJ1-1	14	NA	CASTTVGVNTEAFF	TGTGCCAGCACCACCGTAGGGGTGAACACTGAAGCTTTCTTT
TRBV6-1	TRBD1	TRBJ1-2	14	NA	CASSETDRGLGYTF	TGTGCCAGCAGTGAAACCGACAGGGGGCTCGGCTACACCTTC
TRBV5-6	NA	TRBJ1-1	14	NA	CASSLTRTVGEAFF	TGTGCCAGCAGCTTGACCAGGACCGTAGGTGAAGCTTTCTTT
TRBV30	NA	TRBJ2-2	16	NA	CAWSSVMGKGTGELFF	TGTGCCTGGAGTAGCGTTATGGGGAAAGGCACCGGGGAGCTGTTTTTT
TRBV30	NA	TRBJ1-1	14	NA	CAWSARLIGTEAFF	TGTGCCTGGAGTGCCCGCCTTATCGGCACTGAAGCTTTCTTT
TRBV2	TRBD2	TRBJ2-7	15	few	CASSKTGTSSYEQYF	TGTGCCAGCAGTAAAACCGGGACTAGCTCCTACGAGCAGTACTTC
TRBV4-3	NA	TRBJ1-6	12	NA	CASSQENSPLHF	TGCGCCAGCAGCCAAGAAAATTCACCCCTCCACTTT
TRBV6-2/TRBV6-3	TRBD2	TRBJ2-7	15	medium-sized	CASSNAGGGNYEQYF	TGTGCCAGCAGTAACGCGGGGGGCGGGAACTACGAGCAGTACTTC
TRBV15	TRBD1	TRBJ2-2	13	once	CAIRDSNTGELFF	TGTGCCATACGGGACAGTAACACCGGGGAGCTGTTTTTT
TRBV7-9	TRBD1	TRBJ2-5	16	NA	CASSLAAGQGDETQYF	TGTGCCAGCAGCTTAGCCGCCGGACAGGGGGATGAGACCCAGTACTTC
TRBV7-2	NA	TRBJ1-1	14	NA	CASSFGAMNTEAFF	TGTGCCAGCAGCTTCGGGGCCATGAACACTGAAGCTTTCTTT
TRBV29-1	NA	TRBJ1-2	13	NA	CSVPREGKNGYTF	TGCAGCGTTCCTAGGGAAGGGAAAAATGGCTACACCTTC
TRBV6-2/TRBV6-3	NA	TRBJ2-7	13	NA	CASSYLGSYEQYF	TGTGCCAGCAGTTACCTAGGGTCCTACGAGCAGTACTTC
TRBV30	TRBD1	TRBJ1-6	13	NA	CAWMYRGNSPLHF	TGTGCCTGGATGTACAGGGGTAATTCACCCCTCCACTTT
TRBV7-8	NA	TRBJ2-3	15	NA	CASSSKGGFADTQYF	TGTGCCAGCAGCTCCAAGGGGGGATTCGCAGATACGCAGTATTTT
TRBV2	TRBD1	TRBJ1-1	14	once	CASFEYPGQGLAFF	TGTGCCAGCTTCGAATACCCGGGACAGGGCCTGGCTTTCTTT
TRBV5-8	NA	TRBJ1-2	18	NA	CASSPRDGDPRANYGYTF	TGTGCCAGCAGCCCCCGTGATGGAGACCCGAGAGCTAACTATGGCTACACCTTC
TRBV3-1/TRBV3-2	NA	TRBJ1-1	17	NA	CASSHRGRPGKNTEAFF	TGTGCCAGCAGCCATCGGGGTAGACCCGGTAAGAACACTGAAGCTTTCTTT